Below are 17 T cell receptor beta chains sequenced from a single sample in a study of lymphopenia after photon versus proton radiotherapy. The method was immunoSEQ multiplex PCR; TCRdb's version includes in-frame clones alone and lacks a portion of them. Of 150,000 to 200,000 clones listed, 88% are singletons. Sequencing was performed on peripheral blood, taken from a patient treated with photon-based radiotherapy. The receptor set was obtained from a man between 50 and 59 years old with gastric cancer.

The chain recombines TRBV5-8 with TRBJ2-7; no reliable D call. V was trimmed by 6 bases and J by 5 bases, leaving 6 bases between them. Germline CDR1 reads SGHTS; CDR2 reads YDEGEE. The CDR3 sequence is 10 residues long. The CDR3 spells CASITDEQYF. In DNA form, the CDR3 reads TGTGCCAGCATTACCGACGAGCAGTACTTC.

The chain carries TRBV6-5 and TRBJ2-1; the D gene is possibly TRBD2 (6 bases). This CDR3 region has 15 residues. The V and J ends lost 10 bases and 5 bases respectively, with 21 bases between them. Per the germline V gene, CDR1 is MNHEY and CDR2 is SVGAGI. CDR3 in DNA: TGTGCCACCTCAAGGGACTCCCCTATCCACAATGAGCAGTTCTTC. Residues: CATSRDSPIHNEQFF.

The rearrangement joins TRBV7-2 to TRBJ1-1, with 10 bases fitting TRBD1. The V gene end was trimmed by 6 bases and the J gene end by 1 base; junction bases not matched to a gene: 8. This CDR3 is built from 16 residues. In germline, CDR1 is SGHTA, CDR2 FQGNSA. Here the CDR3 DNA reads TGTGCCAGCAGGACAGGGGGCGCCAGGCCGAACACTGAAGCTTTCTTT. Protein product: CASRTGGARPNTEAFF.

V gene TRBV4-1 combines with J gene TRBJ2-3; D is unresolved. V was trimmed by 1 base and J by 0 bases, leaving 8 bases between them. The CDR3 extends over 15 amino acids. CDR1 and CDR2 from the germline V gene are MGHRA and YSYEKL. CDR3 coding DNA: TGCGCCAGCAGCCAAGTCGGCGGTAGCACAGATACGCAGTATTTT. Its protein product is CASSQVGGSTDTQYF.

The chain is built from TRBV18 and TRBJ2-7; 7 bases line up with TRBD1. Germline V lookup: CDR1 KGHSH, CDR2 LQKENI. J gave up 3 bases and V 3 bases, and 8 bases lay outside the gene matches. The CDR3 spans 15 residues. CDR3 sequence reads: CASSPNRDSYYEQYF. The CDR3 DNA follows: TGTGCCAGCTCACCGAACCGGGACAGCTACTACGAGCAGTACTTC. Full variable domain (remainder filled in from reference TRBV18 and TRBJ2-7): NAGVMQNPRHLVRRRGQEARLRCSPMKGHSHVYWYRQLPEEGLKFMVYLQKENIIDESGMPKERFSAEFPKEGPSILRIQQVVRGDSAAYFCASSPNRDSYYEQYFGPGTRLTVT.

In its sample, this clone was seen a few times. J is TRBJ1-2 and V is TRBV11-2, with D tentatively TRBD1 (5 bases). Germline CDR1 and CDR2: SGHAT and FQNNGV. This CDR3 has 13 residues. With 4 bases removed from V and 9 bases from J, the gap between germline ends came to 15 bases. CDR3 coding DNA: TGTGCCAGCAGCTCACCGATGGGGGGAAGCTACACCTTC. Translation: CASSSPMGGSYTF.

The rearrangement joins TRBV7-9 to TRBJ2-7; 9 bases map to TRBD1. The CDR3 contains 17 residues. Trimming cost V 5 bases and J 4 bases; bases outside gene matches: 15. Germline V gene lookup returns CDR1 SEHNR and CDR2 FQNEAQ (reference sequence). The CDR3 protein is CASSPKPGQGTLYEQYF. The DNA of the CDR3 is TGTGCCAGCAGCCCAAAGCCGGGACAGGGTACCCTTTACGAGCAGTACTTC.

The rearrangement joins TRBV28 to TRBJ2-6; possible D gene TRBD1, 5 bases. Germline V gene lookup returns CDR1 MDHEN and CDR2 SYDVKM. CDR3 length equals 14 residues. Trimming removed 4 bases from V and 3 bases from J, with 7 bases in between. CDR3 DNA sequence: TGTGCCAGCAGTTGGCAGGGTGGGGCCAACGTCCTGACTTTC. This translates into CASSWQGGANVLTF.

The rearrangement links TRBV5-6 to TRBJ2-7; 8 bases are a match to TRBD1. V gave up 0 bases and J gave up 2 bases; unmatched junction bases: 4. Germline V gene lookup returns CDR1 SGHDT and CDR2 YYEEEE. The CDR3 runs 15 residues. The CDR3 region has the DNA TGTGCCAGCAGCTTGGGGAGACAGGGGACCTACGAGCAGTACTTC. Protein: CASSLGRQGTYEQYF.

The chain has TRBV5-1 and TRBJ2-1, with a tentative D call TRBD2 (6 bases). Per the germline V gene, CDR1 is SGHRS and CDR2 is YFSETQ. This CDR3 is built from 15 residues. Trimming pared 2 bases from V and 1 base from J, leaving 10 bases between. CDR3 coding DNA: TGCGCCAGCAGCTTACAGACTAGTTCCTACAATGAGCAGTTCTTC. It encodes CASSLQTSSYNEQFF.

The rearrangement links TRBV7-9 to TRBJ1-4; D not resolved. The V end lost 3 bases, the J end lost 8 bases, and 10 bases lay between the germline ends. CDR1 is SEHNR, CDR2 FQNEAQ, per germline (reference sequence). The CDR3 length is 13 residues. The CDR3 sequence is CASSFHGPEKLFF. CDR3 nucleotides: TGTGCCAGCAGCTTCCACGGACCCGAAAAACTGTTTTTT. The whole variable domain, remainder taken from reference TRBV7-9 and TRBJ1-4, is DTGVSQNPRHKITKRGQNVTFRCDPISEHNRLYWYRQTLGQGPEFLTYFQNEAQLEKSRLLSDRFSAERPKGSFSTLEIQRTEQGDSAMYLCASSFHGPEKLFFGSGTQLSVL.

The chain is built from TRBV5-1 and TRBJ2-3; D tentatively reads TRBD1 or TRBD2 (7 bases each). This CDR3 has 14 amino acids. Trimming shortened V by 5 bases and J by 4 bases, and 14 bases separated the two germline ends. The V gene's germline CDR1 is SGHRS and CDR2 YFSETQ. The CDR3 sequence is CASRWGRGPDTQYF. Here the CDR3 DNA reads TGCGCCAGCAGATGGGGGAGGGGGCCAGATACGCAGTATTTT. Based on the CDR3 plus reference TRBV5-1 and TRBJ2-3, the full variable domain is KAGVTQTPRYLIKTRGQQVTLSCSPISGHRSVSWYQQTPGQGLQFLFEYFSETQRNKGNFPGRFSGRQFSNSRSEMNVSTLELGDSALYLCASRWGRGPDTQYFGPGTRLTVL.

The V call is TRBV11-3, the J call TRBJ2-7; 8 bases line up with TRBD2. The CDR3 is 13 amino acids. Trimming took 3 bases from V and 4 from J; bases not matched to a gene: 2. The germline V gene has CDR1 SGHNT and CDR2 YENEEA. In DNA form, the CDR3 reads TGTGCCAGCAGCTTTACTAGCGGATACGAGCAGTACTTC. Protein: CASSFTSGYEQYF.

The chain has TRBV5-1 and TRBJ1-1; TRBD1 matches 9 bases. The V and J ends lost 4 bases and 4 bases, in that order; junction bases with no gene match: 5. Per the germline V gene, CDR1 is SGHRS and CDR2 is YFSETQ. The CDR3 runs 14 residues. The CDR3 nucleotides read TGCGCCAGCAGCACCGGACAGGGGTCCACTGAAGCTTTCTTT. This encodes CASSTGQGSTEAFF.

The chain carries TRBV30 and TRBJ2-7; D ambiguous. Trimming stripped 3 bases from V and 0 bases from J, with 6 bases between. The CDR3 has 12 residues. The germline V gene has CDR1 GTSNPN and CDR2 SVGIG (reference sequence). CDR3 nucleotide sequence: TGTGCCTGGAGCCCCAGCTCCTACGAGCAGTACTTC. Protein: CAWSPSSYEQYF.

In its sample, this clone was seen once. This chain uses TRBV29-1 with TRBJ1-1; D gene unclear. CDR1 is SQVTM, CDR2 ANQGSEA, per germline. With 5 bases removed from V and 5 bases from J, the gap between germline ends came to 9 bases. CDR3 length equals 11 residues. The chain's CDR3 is CSVNPGTEAFF. The CDR3 DNA reads TGCAGCGTTAACCCTGGGACTGAAGCTTTCTTT.

This clone was seen just once. The V call is TRBV13, the J call TRBJ2-3; 11 bases agree with TRBD2. V trimming: 5 bases; J trimming: 1 base; junction bases outside the gene matches: 8. Germline CDR1 is PRHDT and CDR2 is FYEKMQ (reference sequence). The CDR3 contains 17 residues. The CDR3 region has the DNA TGTGCCAGCAGCCGTCAGACTAGCGGGAAGGGCACAGATACGCAGTATTTT. Its translation: CASSRQTSGKGTDTQYF.